This TCR beta chain appears in the sequencing data of a study of blood T cell repertoires in COVID-19. Study details: Material from acute and convalescent COVID-19 was sourced from the United States, Italy and Spain. PBMCs, B-cell-depleted T cells, or T cells were the source of the cDNA or gDNA that made up the material.

The CDR3 consists of 14 residues. Trimming removed 2 bases at V and 0 bases at J, with 9 bases between. Germline values: CDR1 SGHRS, CDR2 YFSETQ. The authors' processing: Reference gene primer amplification gave nucleated cell count estimates. This table comes from immunoSEQ multiplex PCR, and its TCRdb copy is limited to in-frame clones, with some not included. The D gene and trimming were derived from the DNA, and the V and J assignments and clone size from that table. The sample has around 250,000 clones, about 90% seen once. Participants came from roughly 23 US areas, aged roughly 18 to 89 years. The TCR sequence derives from a human donor in a cohort exposed to, infected with or recovered from COVID-19 (not recorded which). The donor label of this sample is uncertain. The J gene is TRBJ2-7, the V gene TRBV5-1; D may be TRBD1 (6 bases). Input material: PBMCs or T cells enriched from blood (not recorded which). CDR3 loop: CASSFPGDSYEQYF. CDR3 nucleotides: TGCGCCAGCAGCTTTCCAGGGGACTCCTACGAGCAGTACTTC.